The 14 T cell receptor beta chains in this list originate from one sample, sequenced in a study of blood T cell repertoires in COVID-19. Sequencing was performed with immunoSEQ multiplex PCR; in TCRdb, only in-frame clones are kept and a portion is missing. The table has 390,000 or so clones, 70% to 90% seen once; the top ten hold 1.4%. Sequencing used peripheral blood. Receptors were obtained from a woman in her thirties with active or convalescent COVID-19.

The CDR3 DNA sequence: TGTGCCAGCAGCCATGACCGGGCCCAAGAGGGTTCACCCCTCCACTTT. Protein sequence: CASSHDRAQEGSPLHF. This rearrangement joins TRBV4-2 to TRBJ1-6, with D hard to call. Deletions cut 3 bases from V and 9 bases from J, with 18 bases between. The CDR3 spans 16 residues. Germline values: CDR1 LGHNA, CDR2 YNFKEQ.

This sequence joins TRBV4-1 and TRBJ2-2; 7 bases are a match to TRBD1. The CDR3 consists of 16 residues. In germline, CDR1 is MGHRA, CDR2 YSYEKL. The junction had 7 bases not matched to a gene; V was cut back by 0 bases and J by 6 bases. Here the CDR3 DNA reads TGCGCCAGCAGCCAAGAATTGACAGGGTCTGCCGGGGAGCTGTTTTTT. As protein: CASSQELTGSAGELFF.

This clone has just one count. The J gene is TRBJ2-7, the V gene TRBV12-1; no DNA check was done on the table's D call, TRBD2. TRBV12-1 is tagged as a pseudogene. The CDR3 totals 22 residues. The CDR3 coding sequence is TGTGCCAGCAGCTTACCCTCTGGGGCATCATGGAGGGTTAGCGGGGGGTTTAGGGAGCAGTACTTC. Encoded protein: CASSLPSGASWRVSGGFREQYF.

V is TRBV6-5 and J is TRBJ1-1; unclear D gene. Deletions cut 6 bases from V and 1 base from J, with 12 bases between. Germline values: CDR1 MNHEY, CDR2 SVGAGI. The CDR3 runs to 14 residues. The CDR3 protein is CASRYGPSNTEAFF. DNA for the CDR3: TGTGCCAGCAGATACGGGCCATCGAACACTGAAGCTTTCTTT.

V is TRBV7-2 and J is TRBJ2-2; 9 bases agree with TRBD2. The length of the CDR3 is 15 residues. Trimming cost V 7 bases and J 3 bases; bases outside gene matches: 6. CDR1 and CDR2 (germline): SGHTA, FQGNSA. CDR3 sequence: CASNLKREDTGELFF. The CDR3 DNA is TGTGCCAGCAATTTAAAGCGGGAGGACACCGGGGAGCTGTTTTTT.

Written as DNA, the CDR3 is TGCGCCAGCAGCTTGGGGGGACAGGAGACACCAAGAGAGACCCAGTACTTC. Its protein is CASSLGGQETPRETQYF. V is TRBV5-1 and J is TRBJ2-5, with 8 nucleotides matching TRBD1. There are 17 residues in the CDR3. CDR1 SGHRS and CDR2 YFSETQ come from the germline V gene. J lost 4 bases, V lost 0 bases, and 11 bases had no gene match.

The chain links TRBV27 to TRBJ1-3; no firm D call. Germline V gene data show CDR1 as MNHEY and CDR2 as SMNVEV (reference sequence). This CDR3 has 14 residues. The ends were cut back, 4 bases at V and 4 bases at J, with 11 bases in the middle. CDR3 DNA: TGTGCCAGCAGTTCCCCCTTAATCGGAAACACCATATATTTT. Protein sequence: CASSSPLIGNTIYF.

The chain combines TRBV7-6 with TRBJ1-6; TRBD1 matches 9 bases. The junction had 1 base not matched to a gene; V was cut back by 0 bases and J by 7 bases. This CDR3 comprises 15 residues. The V gene's germline CDR1 is SGHVS and CDR2 FNYEAQ. The CDR3 loop reads CASSLATGGNSPLHF. The CDR3 nucleotides are TGTGCCAGCAGCTTAGCGACAGGGGGGAATTCACCCCTCCACTTT. The variable domain in full, with the rest retrieved from reference TRBV7-6 and TRBJ1-6, is GAGVSQSPRYKVTKRGQDVALRCDPISGHVSLYWYRQALGQGPEFLTYFNYEAQQDKSGLPNDRFSAERPEGSISTLTIQRTEQRDSAMYRCASSLATGGNSPLHFGNGTRLTVT.

This clone was seen repeatedly, ten times or more. The same CDR3 can be traced to other DNA sequences in this sample. The rearrangement joins TRBV18 to TRBJ2-7; 10 positions agree with TRBD2. V was clipped by 0 bases and J by 2 bases; unmatched bases: 1. Germline CDR1 is KGHSH and CDR2 is LQKENI. This CDR3 contains 15 residues. The CDR3 DNA reads as TGTGCCAGCTCACCACCCCTAGCGGGAGCCTACGAGCAGTACTTC. Amino acids: CASSPPLAGAYEQYF.

This clone occurred once. The chain is built from TRBV19 and TRBJ1-1, with 11 bases that match TRBD1. The CDR3 spans 17 residues. The ends lost 5 bases at V and 0 bases at J; junction bases unmatched: 8. Germline V gene data show CDR1 as LNHDA and CDR2 as SQIVND (reference sequence). CDR3 loop: CASSPWTGGAMNTEAFF. DNA for the CDR3: TGTGCCAGTAGTCCCTGGACAGGGGGCGCGATGAACACTGAAGCTTTCTTT.

The V gene is TRBV3-1 (or the pseudogene TRBV3-2), the J gene TRBJ2-2, with D tentatively TRBD2 (5 bases). CDR3 length: 14 amino acids. Germline V gene lookup returns CDR1 LGHDT and CDR2 YNNKEL (reference sequence). V was cut by 7 bases and J by 5 bases, with 14 bases left in between. CDR3 nucleotides: TGTGCCAGCATTCTAGACCGGGGAACCGGGGAGCTGTTTTTT. It encodes CASILDRGTGELFF.

The chain couples TRBV3-1 (or the pseudogene TRBV3-2) to TRBJ2-5; the D is unclear. Germline-derived CDR1 and CDR2 are LGHDT and YNNKEL (reference sequence). The CDR3 has 14 residues. Trimming removed 3 bases from V and 1 base from J, with 9 bases in between. The CDR3 protein is CASSQVRSQETQYF. CDR3 coding DNA: TGTGCCAGCAGCCAGGTCAGAAGCCAAGAGACCCAGTACTTC.

Only one count was recorded for this clone. V usage is TRBV30 and J usage is TRBJ1-1; possibly TRBD1 for D (6 bases). CDR1 is GTSNPN and CDR2 is SVGIG in the germline V gene (reference sequence). The V gene lost 7 bases and the J gene lost 7 bases, with 10 bases spanning the gap. The CDR3 loop spans 10 amino acids. The CDR3 is CALEGGEAFF. Written as DNA, the CDR3 is TGTGCCTTGGAAGGGGGTGAAGCTTTCTTT. Full variable domain (outside the CDR3, taken from reference TRBV30 and TRBJ1-1): SQTIHQWPATLVQPVGSPLSLECTVEGTSNPNLYWYRQAAGRGLQLLFYSVGIGQISSEVPQNLSASRPQDRQFILSSKKLLLSDSGFYLCALEGGEAFFGQGTRLTVV.

The genes are TRBV6-5 and TRBJ1-6; no firm D call. This CDR3 is built from 16 residues. The germline CDR1 and CDR2 sequences are MNHEY and SVGAGI. The V end lost 3 bases, the J end lost 0 bases, and 9 bases lay between the germline ends. CDR3 amino acids: CASSYGRSSYNSPLHF. The CDR3 nucleotides are TGTGCCAGCAGTTATGGCCGGAGCTCCTATAATTCACCCCTCCACTTT.